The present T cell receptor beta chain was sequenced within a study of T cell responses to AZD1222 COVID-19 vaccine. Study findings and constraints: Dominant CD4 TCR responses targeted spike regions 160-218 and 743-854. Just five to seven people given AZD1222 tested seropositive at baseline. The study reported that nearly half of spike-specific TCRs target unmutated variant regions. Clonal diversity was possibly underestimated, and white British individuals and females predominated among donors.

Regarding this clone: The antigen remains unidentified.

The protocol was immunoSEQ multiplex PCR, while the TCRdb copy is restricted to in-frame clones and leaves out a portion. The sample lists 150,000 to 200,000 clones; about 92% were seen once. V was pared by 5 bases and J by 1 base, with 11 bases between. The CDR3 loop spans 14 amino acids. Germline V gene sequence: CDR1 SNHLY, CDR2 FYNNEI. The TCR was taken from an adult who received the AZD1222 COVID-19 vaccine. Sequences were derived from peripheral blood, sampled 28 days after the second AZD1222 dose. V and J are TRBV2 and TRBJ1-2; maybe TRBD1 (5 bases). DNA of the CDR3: TGTGCCAGCAGTTACCAGACAGATAACTATGGCTACACCTTC. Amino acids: CASSYQTDNYGYTF.